This TCR beta chain comes out of a study of blood T cell repertoires in COVID-19. Study-wide background: Samples representing acute and convalescent COVID-19 were sourced from the United States, Italy and Spain. Sample material is recorded as cDNA or gDNA derived from T cells, B-cell-depleted T cells, or PBMCs.

The CDR3 totals 13 residues. Per the germline V gene, CDR1 is LGHDT and CDR2 is YNNKEL (reference sequence). Trimming removed 5 bases at V and 5 bases at J, with 13 bases between. In the original processing: Reference gene primer amplification in the assay estimated nucleated cell counts. Assay used: immunoSEQ multiplex PCR; TCRdb lists only in-frame clones, some missing. V, J and clone size are taken as reported in that table, and D and trimming were inferred from the DNA itself. The data show around 250,000 clones, approximately 91% seen once. Material: peripheral blood. The origin of this receptor is a human donor in a cohort sampled during active COVID-19. This chain links TRBV3-1 (or the pseudogene TRBV3-2) with TRBJ2-7; no definite D call. The CDR3 reads CASSWSLNNEQYF. CDR3 in DNA: TGTGCCAGCAGCTGGTCTTTGAACAACGAGCAGTACTTC.